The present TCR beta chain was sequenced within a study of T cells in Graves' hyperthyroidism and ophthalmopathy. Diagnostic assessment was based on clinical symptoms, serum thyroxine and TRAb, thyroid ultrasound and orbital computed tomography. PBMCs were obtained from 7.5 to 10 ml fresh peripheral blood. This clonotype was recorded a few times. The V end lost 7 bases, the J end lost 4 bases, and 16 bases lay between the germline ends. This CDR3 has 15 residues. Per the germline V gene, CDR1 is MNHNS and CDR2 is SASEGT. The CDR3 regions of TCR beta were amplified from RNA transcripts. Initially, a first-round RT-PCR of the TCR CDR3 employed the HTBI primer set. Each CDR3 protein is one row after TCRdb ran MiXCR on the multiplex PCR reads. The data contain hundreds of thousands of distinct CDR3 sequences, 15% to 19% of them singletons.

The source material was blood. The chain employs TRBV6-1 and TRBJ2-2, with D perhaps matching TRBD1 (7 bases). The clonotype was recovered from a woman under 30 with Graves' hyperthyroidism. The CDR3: CASIVYQGGTGELFF. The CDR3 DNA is TGTGCCAGCATAGTGTACCAGGGGGGCACCGGGGAGCTGTTTTTT.